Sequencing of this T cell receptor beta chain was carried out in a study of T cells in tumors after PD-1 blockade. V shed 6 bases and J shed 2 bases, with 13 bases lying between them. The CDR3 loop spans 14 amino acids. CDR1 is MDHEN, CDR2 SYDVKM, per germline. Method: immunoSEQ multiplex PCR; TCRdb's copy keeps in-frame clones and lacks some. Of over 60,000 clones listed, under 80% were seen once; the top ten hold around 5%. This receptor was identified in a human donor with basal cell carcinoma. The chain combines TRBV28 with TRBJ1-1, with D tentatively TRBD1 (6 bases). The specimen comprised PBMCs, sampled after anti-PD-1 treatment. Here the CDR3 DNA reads TGTGCCAGCAGCCCTTACAGGGAAAACACTGAAGCTTTCTTT. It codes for CASSPYRENTEAFF. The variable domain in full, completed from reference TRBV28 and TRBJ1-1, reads DVKVTQSSRYLVKRTGEKVFLECVQDMDHENMFWYRQDPGLGLRLIYFSYDVKMKEKGDIPEGYSVSREKKERFSLILESASTNQTSMYLCASSPYRENTEAFFGQGTRLTVV.